What follows is one T cell receptor beta chain and its context. Its antigen is currently unknown. Germline CDR1 is MDHEN and CDR2 is SYDVKM. The CDR3 is made up of 14 amino acids. Trimming pared 3 bases from V and 0 bases from J, leaving 6 bases between. These data belong to a study of PD-1 blockade in classical Hodgkin lymphoma. The data were produced by immunoSEQ multiplex PCR, yet TCRdb's version contains in-frame clones alone and is incomplete. Of 9,500 to 10,000 clones detected, 70% to 85% appear once; the ten largest clones hold about a tenth. Time point given: cycle 4 day 1 (C4D1), after less than 7 weeks of nivolumab. Every patient was affected by relapse after autologous stem cell transplantation, while exposure to brentuximab vedotin was not uniform. CD8+ T cells were isolated from thawed PBMCs by magnetic negative selection. Study-level findings and limits: Complete responders possessed baseline diversity comparable to newly diagnosed patients. Some patients started nivolumab under 1 year after ASCT, and they were excluded. The authors have not defined what causes the repertoire differences, possibly disease activity or prior therapy.

This sequence originates from a human donor with classical Hodgkin lymphoma. The sample was CD8+ T cells from blood, taken before the fourth cycle of nivolumab. The rearrangement joins TRBV28 to TRBJ2-4; no definite D call. The CDR3 DNA reads as TGTGCCAGCAGTTTCTCGGTAGCCAAAAACATTCAGTACTTC. It specifies CASSFSVAKNIQYF.